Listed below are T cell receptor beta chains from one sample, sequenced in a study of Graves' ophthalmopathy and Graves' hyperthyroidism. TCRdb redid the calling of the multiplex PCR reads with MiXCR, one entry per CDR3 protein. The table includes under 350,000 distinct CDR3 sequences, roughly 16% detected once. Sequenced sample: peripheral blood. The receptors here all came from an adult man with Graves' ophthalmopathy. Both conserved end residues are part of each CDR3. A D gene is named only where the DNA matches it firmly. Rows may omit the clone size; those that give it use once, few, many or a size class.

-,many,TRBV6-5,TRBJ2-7,TGTGCCAGCGCCGGTCGGGTCTCCTACGAGCAGTACTTC,CASAGRVSYEQYF
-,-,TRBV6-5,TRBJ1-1,TGTGTCAGCAGTTTGCTCAGGGGACAGAACACTGAAGCTTTCTTT,CVSSLLRGQNTEAFF
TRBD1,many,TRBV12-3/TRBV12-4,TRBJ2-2,TGTGCCAGCAGACAGGGGGTACTCGCGAACACCGGGGAGCTGTTTTTT,CASRQGVLANTGELFF
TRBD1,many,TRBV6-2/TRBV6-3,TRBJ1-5,TGTGCCAGCTGCAGGGGGCAGGGCAGGGGCAATCAGCCCCAGCATTTT,CASCRGQGRGNQPQHF
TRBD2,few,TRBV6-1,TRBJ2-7,TGTGCCAGCGTCCGAGGAGCGGGAGCGTCTTACGAGCAGTACTTC,CASVRGAGASYEQYF
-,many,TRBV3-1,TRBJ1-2,TGTGCCAGCACCACCCGAGGCACGTTTGGAGGCTACACCTTC,CASTTRGTFGGYTF
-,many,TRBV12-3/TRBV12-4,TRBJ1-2,TGTGCCAGCAGCCCGGGACTACCCTACTCCGGGTATGGCTACACCTTC,CASSPGLPYSGYGYTF
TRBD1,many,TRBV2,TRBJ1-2,TGTGCCAGCCACGGGACAGTCTATGGCTACACCTTC,CASHGTVYGYTF
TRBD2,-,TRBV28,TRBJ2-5,TGTGCCAGCAGTGATTCGATGCCTAGCGGACAAGAGACCCAGTACTTC,CASSDSMPSGQETQYF
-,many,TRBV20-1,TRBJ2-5,TGCAGTGCTCCCGGGCGCGACCAAGAGACCCAGTACTTC,CSAPGRDQETQYF
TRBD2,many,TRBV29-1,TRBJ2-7,TGCAGCGTTCAGAAACTAGCGGGAGGACTATACGAGCAGTACTTC,CSVQKLAGGLYEQYF
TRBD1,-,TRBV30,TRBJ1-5,TGTGCCTGGAAAAGACAGGGATATCAGCCCCAGCATTTT,CAWKRQGYQPQHF
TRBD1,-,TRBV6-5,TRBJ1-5,TGTGCCAGCAGTTTTGGGGACAGGGGATATAGCAATCAGCCCCAGCATTTT,CASSFGDRGYSNQPQHF
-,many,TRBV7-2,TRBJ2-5,TGTGCCAGCAGCTTAGCCCGTTTGAAAGAGGAGACCCAGTACTTC,CASSLARLKEETQYF
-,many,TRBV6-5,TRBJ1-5,TGTGCCAGCACCTTAGCAGATAGCAATCAGCCCCAGCATTTT,CASTLADSNQPQHF
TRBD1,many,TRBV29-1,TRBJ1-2,TGCAGCGTTGAAGTAACAGGGGGAGGGTATGGCTACACCTTC,CSVEVTGGGYGYTF
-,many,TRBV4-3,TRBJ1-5,TGTGCCAGCAGCCAGGACAGAAATCAGCCCCAGCATTTT,CASSQDRNQPQHF
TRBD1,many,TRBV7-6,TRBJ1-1,TGTGCCAGCAGCTTAGCTTCCCGACAGGGTTGGGTGAACACTGAAGCTTTCTTT,CASSLASRQGWVNTEAFF
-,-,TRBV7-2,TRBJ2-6,TGTGCCAGCAGCTTAGCCCGGCACTCTGGGGCCAACGTCCTGACTTTC,CASSLARHSGANVLTF
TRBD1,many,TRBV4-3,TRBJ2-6,TGCGCCAGCGGGGGACAGGCCAACTCTGGGGCCAACGTCCTGACTTTC,CASGGQANSGANVLTF
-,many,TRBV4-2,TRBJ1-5,TGTGCCAGCAGCCAAGATGTTGGGCTTCCCCAGCATTTT,CASSQDVGLPQHF
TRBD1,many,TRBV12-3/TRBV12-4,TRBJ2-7,TGTGCCAGCAGTATCACAGGGGTCGAGCAGTACTTC,CASSITGVEQYF
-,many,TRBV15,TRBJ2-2,TGTGCCACCACGATAAGGTTTCCCGGGGAGCCGTTTTTT,CATTIRFPGEPFF
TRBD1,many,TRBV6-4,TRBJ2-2,TGTGCCAGCAGTGTTACAGGGGCCACCGGGGAGCTGTTTTTT,CASSVTGATGELFF
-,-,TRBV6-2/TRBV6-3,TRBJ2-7,TGTGCCAGCAGTCTGACCTCCCTCGGGCAGGGCAGAGCCTACGAGCAGTACTTC,CASSLTSLGQGRAYEQYF
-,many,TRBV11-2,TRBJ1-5,TGTGCCAGCAGCTTAGACAGGGGCGGACAGCCCCAGCATTTT,CASSLDRGGQPQHF
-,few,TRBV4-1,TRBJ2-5,TGCGCCAGCAGCCAAGACAGGGACCGTAAAGAGACCCAGTACTTC,CASSQDRDRKETQYF